Given below is one T cell receptor (beta chain) in context. The entry originates in a study of blood T cell repertoires in COVID-19. Across the whole study: PBMCs, B-cell-depleted T cells, or T cells were the source of the cDNA or gDNA that made up the material.

Sequencing was performed with immunoSEQ multiplex PCR; in TCRdb, only in-frame clones are kept and a portion is missing. The profile shows over 85,000 clones, 60% to 80% of them singletons. The junction had 10 bases not matched to a gene; V was cut back by 3 bases and J by 2 bases. The CDR3 contains 16 residues. Germline CDR1 reads DFQATT; CDR2 reads SNEGSKA (reference sequence). The specimen sequenced was peripheral blood. V gene TRBV20-1 combines with J gene TRBJ2-3; the match to TRBD2 covers 8 bases. This clonotype was obtained from a man aged 55 to 70 with active or convalescent COVID-19. CDR3 residues: CSASRRIAGPTDTQYF. The DNA of the CDR3 is TGCAGTGCTAGTCGGAGAATAGCGGGGCCCACAGATACGCAGTATTTT.